A single sample is the source of the 27 T cell receptor beta chains below, sequenced in a study of blood T cell repertoires in COVID-19. Assay: immunoSEQ multiplex PCR; the TCRdb copy retains only in-frame clones and omits some. Found here are some 300,000 clones, about 87% of them singletons; the top ten hold 5.5% to 8.5%. The sequenced material came from peripheral blood. The receptor set was obtained from a woman aged 25 to 39 who had recovered from COVID-19.

The genes are TRBV3-1 (or the pseudogene TRBV3-2) and TRBJ2-5; tentative D call: TRBD2 (6 bases). Trimming stripped 0 bases from V and 4 bases from J, with 12 bases between. Germline V CDR1 and CDR2: LGHDT, YNNKEL (reference sequence). The CDR3 consists of 15 residues. CDR3: CASSQEGASAETQYF. CDR3 nucleotides: TGTGCCAGCAGCCAAGAAGGGGCTAGCGCAGAGACCCAGTACTTC.

This clone appeared a few times. The V call is TRBV6-4, the J call TRBJ1-6; D might be TRBD1 (5 bases). V lost 6 bases and J lost 13, with 22 bases in between. From germline, CDR1 is MRHNA and CDR2 SNTAGT. CDR3 length: 15 amino acids. The CDR3 sequence: CASSAEQGASYPLHF. Here the CDR3 DNA reads TGTGCCAGCAGCGCTGAGCAGGGCGCCTCGTATCCCCTCCACTTT.

This chain uses TRBV27 with TRBJ1-1, with 8 bases that match TRBD1. V lost 5 bases, J lost 5 bases, and 13 bases stayed unmatched. The CDR3 has 16 amino acids. Germline-derived CDR1 and CDR2 are MNHEY and SMNVEV (reference sequence). This CDR3 reads CASSINSGTGSTEAFF. CDR3 bases: TGTGCCAGCAGTATAAATTCCGGGACAGGTTCGACTGAAGCTTTCTTT.

The rearrangement uses TRBV10-3 and TRBJ2-5, with 9 bases fitting TRBD2. Looked up from germline, CDR1 is ENHRY and CDR2 is SYGVKD. This CDR3 has 16 residues. The trim removed 4 bases at V and 1 base at J, leaving 7 bases unmatched. CDR3 loop: CAISGVAGVSQETQYF. CDR3 DNA sequence: TGTGCCATCAGTGGGGTAGCGGGGGTATCCCAAGAGACCCAGTACTTC.

V and J are TRBV27 and TRBJ1-6, with 7 nucleotides matching TRBD1. Trimming took 6 bases from V and 7 from J; bases not matched to a gene: 6. CDR3 length equals 14 residues. The V gene's germline CDR1 is MNHEY and CDR2 SMNVEV (reference sequence). The CDR3 sequence: CASSGQASNSPLHF. CDR3 in DNA: TGTGCCAGCAGCGGACAGGCCTCGAATTCACCCCTCCACTTT.

In DNA form, the CDR3 reads TGTGCCAGTAGTCTTTGGACAGGGGAGACTGAAGCTTTCTTT. Translated: CASSLWTGETEAFF. The V gene is TRBV19, the J gene TRBJ1-1, with TRBD1 matching over 9 bases. CDR3 length: 14 residues. CDR1 and CDR2 (germline): LNHDA, SQIVND (reference sequence). With V trimmed by 5 bases and J by 5 bases, 6 bases remained unmatched. Full variable domain (rest looked up from reference TRBV19 and TRBJ1-1): DGGITQSPKYLFRKEGQNVTLSCEQNLNHDAMYWYRQDPGQGLRLIYYSQIVNDFQKGDIAEGYSVSREKKESFPLTVTSAQKNPTAFYLCASSLWTGETEAFFGQGTRLTVV.

The CDR3 region has the DNA TGTGCCAGCAGTTACATCGGGACAGGCTTTTACGAGCAGTACTTC. As protein: CASSYIGTGFYEQYF. The V call is TRBV6-2 or TRBV6-3, the J call TRBJ2-7; 8 bases line up with TRBD1. This CDR3 spans 15 amino acids. J lost 4 bases, V lost 2 bases, and 7 bases had no gene match. CDR1 MNHEY and CDR2 SVGEGT come from the germline V gene.

The V gene is TRBV6-6, the J gene TRBJ1-2; perhaps TRBD1 as D (6 bases). CDR3 length: 14 amino acids. Trimming pared 2 bases from V and 8 bases from J, leaving 15 bases between. CDR1 and CDR2 from the germline V gene are MNHNY and SVGAGI (reference sequence). In nucleotides, the CDR3 is TGTGCCAGCAGTTACGACGGGCAGGGGAGCGGCTACACCTTC. Amino acid sequence: CASSYDGQGSGYTF.

The J gene is TRBJ2-5, the V gene TRBV3-1 (or the pseudogene TRBV3-2); D is uncertain. The CDR3 has 13 amino acids. Germline lookup yields CDR1 LGHDT and CDR2 YNNKEL (reference sequence). Trimming left V 4 bases short and J 1 base short, with 7 bases between. The CDR3 DNA sequence: TGTGCCAGCAGCCCCAGGCCCCAAGAGACCCAGTACTTC. This gives the protein CASSPRPQETQYF.

This rearrangement joins TRBV19 to TRBJ1-5, with D uncertain. CDR1 is LNHDA, CDR2 SQIVND, per germline (reference sequence). Trimming pared 8 bases from V and 10 bases from J, leaving 15 bases between. This CDR3 has 12 residues. The CDR3 protein is CASSEEDRPQHF. The DNA of the CDR3 is TGTGCCAGTTCCGAGGAGGACCGACCCCAGCATTTT.

The chain has TRBV15 and TRBJ2-3; TRBD1 matches at 8 bases. The CDR3 runs to 14 residues. Germline V gene data show CDR1 as LNHNV and CDR2 as YYDKDF (reference sequence). Trimming at V came to 6 bases and at J to 3 bases, leaving 5 bases not matched to a gene. Here the CDR3 DNA reads TGTGCCACCAGAGGCAGGGGGCAGACAGATACGCAGTATTTT. Translated: CATRGRGQTDTQYF. The variable domain in full, completed from reference TRBV15 and TRBJ2-3, reads DAMVIQNPRYQVTQFGKPVTLSCSQTLNHNVMYWYQQKSSQAPKLLFHYYDKDFNNEADTPDNFQSRRPNTSFCFLDIRSPGLGDTAMYLCATRGRGQTDTQYFGPGTRLTVL.

This chain joins TRBV18 and TRBJ1-5; the D is unclear. Per the germline V gene, CDR1 is KGHSH and CDR2 is LQKENI. Trimming shortened V by 6 bases and J by 0 bases, and 6 bases separated the two germline ends. The CDR3 has 13 amino acids. The CDR3 spells CASSQDSNQPQHF. CDR3 nucleotide sequence: TGTGCCAGCTCCCAGGATAGCAATCAGCCCCAGCATTTT.

The chain joins TRBV24-1 to TRBJ2-7; 10 bases line up with TRBD1. Germline V gene lookup returns CDR1 KGHDR and CDR2 SFDVKD. J lost 6 bases, V lost 10 bases, and 11 bases had no gene match. This CDR3 region has 14 residues. DNA of the CDR3: TGTGCCACTTTACCCGGGACAGGGGCAGGCGAGCAGTACTTC. This encodes CATLPGTGAGEQYF.

In regard to this clone: The same CDR3 can be traced to other DNA sequences in this sample. The CDR3, as DNA: TGTGCCATCAGTACCGGGACAGGGAACACCATATATTTT. It is translated as CAISTGTGNTIYF. The chain couples TRBV10-3 to TRBJ1-3; 9 bases are a match to TRBD1. The germline CDR1 and CDR2 sequences are ENHRY and SYGVKD. Trimming cost V 5 bases and J 7 bases; bases outside gene matches: 3. This CDR3 is built from 13 residues.

The rearrangement uses TRBV5-1 and TRBJ1-3, with D uncertain. The CDR3 extends over 13 amino acids. The V gene's germline CDR1 is SGHRS and CDR2 YFSETQ. V was cut by 0 bases and J by 2 bases, with 3 bases left in between. The CDR3 loop reads CASSLATGNTIYF. DNA of the CDR3: TGCGCCAGCAGCTTGGCCACTGGAAACACCATATATTTT.

CDR3 amino acids: CASSQGPPGFHSNQPQHF. The CDR3 DNA reads TGTGCCAGCAGCCAAGGTCCCCCAGGTTTTCATAGCAATCAGCCCCAGCATTTT. The V and J genes are TRBV4-2 and TRBJ1-5; D is undetermined. Germline V gene sequence: CDR1 LGHNA, CDR2 YNFKEQ. With 1 base removed from V and 0 bases from J, the gap between germline ends came to 16 bases. CDR3 length equals 18 residues.

The chain carries TRBV7-8 and TRBJ1-5; the match to TRBD1 covers 9 bases. After removal of 8 bases from V and 6 bases from J, the junction contained 8 bases not matched to a gene. Germline-derived CDR1 and CDR2 are SGHVS and FQNEAQ. The CDR3 runs to 14 residues. The CDR3 protein is CASRPGQGGQPQHF. As DNA, the CDR3 is TGTGCCAGCCGTCCGGGACAGGGTGGTCAGCCCCAGCATTTT.

V usage is TRBV7-2 and J usage is TRBJ1-2; 10 bases match TRBD1. V lost 4 bases, J lost 7 bases, and 6 bases stayed unmatched. Germline V gives CDR1 SGHTA, CDR2 FQGNSA. The CDR3 is 14 amino acids. CDR3: CASSSGQGLGGYTF. For the CDR3, the DNA is TGTGCCAGCAGCTCGGGACAGGGGCTGGGTGGCTACACCTTC.

CDR3 nucleotides: TGTGCCAGCAGCTTTGGACAGGGGAACAATGAGCAGTTCTTC. This gives the protein CASSFGQGNNEQFF. V and J are TRBV7-9 and TRBJ2-1, with 9 nucleotides matching TRBD1. The CDR3 has 14 residues. Trimming at V came to 3 bases and at J to 5 bases, leaving 2 bases not matched to a gene. CDR1 and CDR2 (germline): SEHNR, FQNEAQ (reference sequence). The full variable domain, completed using reference TRBV7-9 and TRBJ2-1, is DTGVSQNPRHKITKRGQNVTFRCDPISEHNRLYWYRQTLGQGPEFLTYFQNEAQLEKSRLLSDRFSAERPKGSFSTLEIQRTEQGDSAMYLCASSFGQGNNEQFFGPGTRLTVL.

The chain employs TRBV28 and TRBJ1-2, with D perhaps matching TRBD1 (6 bases). The germline V gene has CDR1 MDHEN and CDR2 SYDVKM. This CDR3 comprises 15 residues. Between the trimmed V and J ends, which lost 3 bases and 5 bases, there was a span of 16 bases. The CDR3 sequence is CASSFGAGAWYGYTF. CDR3 nucleotide sequence: TGTGCCAGCAGTTTTGGGGCAGGGGCGTGGTATGGCTACACCTTC.

The chain combines TRBV18 with TRBJ1-6; the D gene is possibly TRBD1 (5 bases). V was trimmed by 0 bases and J by 7 bases, leaving 13 bases between them. The CDR3 length is 16 residues. Germline CDR1 reads KGHSH; CDR2 reads LQKENI. CDR3 bases: TGTGCCAGCTCACCACCGAACCAGGGAAACAATTCACCCCTCCACTTT. Translated: CASSPPNQGNNSPLHF.

The chain links TRBV6-5 to TRBJ1-2; D ambiguous. The V end was cut by 7 bases, the J end by 2 bases, with 14 bases between. There are 14 residues in the CDR3. Germline CDR1 reads MNHEY; CDR2 reads SVGAGI. The chain's CDR3 is CASTTGIANYGYTF. Written as DNA, the CDR3 is TGTGCCAGCACTACGGGGATTGCCAACTATGGCTACACCTTC.

This chain joins TRBV2 and TRBJ2-1; no clear D gene. The CDR3 sequence is 13 residues long. V was shortened by 4 bases and J by 2 bases, with 6 bases between the two germline ends. Germline CDR1 reads SNHLY; CDR2 reads FYNNEI. Written as DNA, the CDR3 is TGTGCCAGCAGTGTAGAGACCTACAATGAGCAGTTCTTC. Encoded protein: CASSVETYNEQFF.

The gene calls are TRBV6-6 and TRBJ1-1; 10 bases map to TRBD1. Trimming at V came to 5 bases and at J to 8 bases, leaving 11 bases not matched to a gene. This CDR3 spans 15 amino acids. Germline V CDR1 and CDR2: MNHNY, SVGAGI (reference sequence). The CDR3 protein is CASSPFPGTGVEAFF. The DNA of the CDR3 is TGTGCCAGCAGTCCGTTCCCCGGGACAGGGGTCGAAGCTTTCTTT.

This chain connects TRBV3-1 (or the pseudogene TRBV3-2) to TRBJ2-7, with 7 bases identical to TRBD2. The germline gives CDR1 LGHDT, CDR2 YNNKEL (reference sequence). This CDR3 region has 15 residues. Germline trimming cut 4 bases from V and 3 bases from J; bases unmatched to any gene: 9. In DNA form, the CDR3 reads TGTGCCAGCAGCCCCACAACCGGGACTATCTACGAGCAGTACTTC. This gives the protein CASSPTTGTIYEQYF.

The rearrangement links TRBV10-3 to TRBJ2-7; 9 bases agree with TRBD1. This CDR3 has 13 residues. Germline trimming cut 5 bases from V and 5 bases from J; bases unmatched to any gene: 4. Germline V gives CDR1 ENHRY, CDR2 SYGVKD. The CDR3 loop reads CAISSGQGDEQYF. The CDR3 nucleotides read TGTGCCATCAGTTCGGGACAGGGAGACGAGCAGTACTTC.

The chain combines TRBV5-1 with TRBJ1-1, with 9 bases identical to TRBD1. V was clipped by 4 bases and J by 5 bases; unmatched bases: 6. CDR1 SGHRS and CDR2 YFSETQ come from the germline V gene. The CDR3 spans 14 residues. This CDR3 is CASSTDRGLTEAFF. Written as DNA, the CDR3 is TGCGCCAGCAGCACGGACAGGGGTCTAACTGAAGCTTTCTTT.